Listed here are 9 T cell receptor beta chains from one sample, sequenced in a study of blood T cell repertoires in COVID-19. Clones were sequenced by immunoSEQ multiplex PCR, and TCRdb holds only the in-frame ones, with some missing. The data contain about 64,000 clones, 88% of them singletons. The material sequenced was peripheral blood. These receptors originate from a man aged 70-80 years with acute or convalescent COVID-19.

This clone was seen a handful of times. This sequence joins TRBV7-9 and TRBJ1-4; TRBD1 matches 10 bases. Per germline, CDR1 SEHNR and CDR2 FQNEAQ (reference sequence). The CDR3 has 16 residues. Trimming took 1 base from V and 4 from J; bases not matched to a gene: 3. In DNA, the CDR3 is TGTGCCAGCAGCTTAGGACAGGGGGCCAGTAATGAAAAACTGTTTTTT. It is translated as CASSLGQGASNEKLFF.

The chain links TRBV30 to TRBJ2-3; D is possibly TRBD1 (6 bases). The germline V gene encodes CDR1 GTSNPN and CDR2 SVGIG (reference sequence). Trimming stripped 5 bases from V and 1 base from J, with 16 bases between. The CDR3 contains 15 residues. The CDR3 DNA sequence: TGTGCCTGGGGGCCCGGGGCAGGGGGCACAGATACGCAGTATTTT. This translates into CAWGPGAGGTDTQYF. The full variable domain, with the rest looked up from reference TRBV30 and TRBJ2-3, is SQTIHQWPATLVQPVGSPLSLECTVEGTSNPNLYWYRQAAGRGLQLLFYSVGIGQISSEVPQNLSASRPQDRQFILSSKKLLLSDSGFYLCAWGPGAGGTDTQYFGPGTRLTVL.

The chain joins TRBV2 to TRBJ1-5, with 7 bases aligning to TRBD1. Germline values: CDR1 SNHLY, CDR2 FYNNEI. This CDR3 region has 15 residues. V dropped 6 bases and J dropped 6; count of bases not matched to a gene: 11. CDR3 protein: CASSFLGTVAQPQHF. The CDR3 coding sequence is TGTGCCAGCAGCTTTCTCGGGACAGTGGCTCAGCCCCAGCATTTT.

The chain carries TRBV5-1 and TRBJ2-5; 7 bases are a match to TRBD1. The CDR3 is 15 residues long. Unmatched junction bases numbered 4, after V lost 0 bases and J lost 2 bases. Germline V gene data show CDR1 as SGHRS and CDR2 as YFSETQ. The CDR3 region has the DNA TGCGCCAGCAGCTTGGGGACAGGCCCGCAAGAGACCCAGTACTTC. Its protein is CASSLGTGPQETQYF.

The DNA for the CDR3 is TGTGCCAGCACCCGGGGAGGGTCTGGCCAGCCCCAGCATTTT. It specifies CASTRGGSGQPQHF. The V gene is TRBV2, the J gene TRBJ1-5; D unresolved. Germline V lookup: CDR1 SNHLY, CDR2 FYNNEI. The CDR3 covers 14 residues. The V end lost 7 bases, the J end lost 7 bases, and 17 bases lay between the germline ends.

This clone was detected once. This sequence joins TRBV9 and TRBJ2-2; 10 bases match TRBD1. This CDR3 spans 16 amino acids. J gave up 6 bases and V 4 bases, and 9 bases lay outside the gene matches. CDR1 and CDR2 from the germline V gene are SGDLS and YYNGEE. CDR3 sequence (DNA): TGTGCCAGCAGCAGACCGGGACAGGGGACACCCGGGGAGCTGTTTTTT. It translates to CASSRPGQGTPGELFF. Combining the CDR3 with reference TRBV9 and TRBJ2-2 gives the whole variable domain DSGVTQTPKHLITATGQRVTLRCSPRSGDLSVYWYQQSLDQGLQFLIQYYNGEERAKGNILERFSAQQFPDLHSELNLSSLELGDSALYFCASSRPGQGTPGELFFGEGSRLTVL.

The V and J genes are TRBV9 and TRBJ2-3; 7 nucleotides line up with TRBD1. There are 17 residues in the CDR3. CDR1 SGDLS and CDR2 YYNGEE come from the germline V gene. The junction had 7 bases not matched to a gene; V was cut back by 0 bases and J by 0 bases. CDR3 nucleotides: TGTGCCAGCAGCGTAGGGGGCAGGGGGTCTAGCACAGATACGCAGTATTTT. Amino acids: CASSVGGRGSSTDTQYF.

The rearrangement links TRBV28 to TRBJ1-5; D might be TRBD1 (6 bases). The CDR3 has 17 amino acids. Germline values: CDR1 MDHEN, CDR2 SYDVKM. Trimming stripped 2 bases from V and 6 bases from J, with 20 bases between. The CDR3: CASSLNPTGRGGQPQHF. In DNA, the CDR3 is TGTGCCAGCAGTTTAAATCCCACAGGGAGGGGTGGTCAGCCCCAGCATTTT.

The CDR3 DNA follows: TGTGCCAGCTCACCGATCAGGACAGGGGACTTCTCTGGGGCCAACGTCCTGACTTTC. Translating gives CASSPIRTGDFSGANVLTF. V and J are TRBV18 and TRBJ2-6; 9 bases are shared with TRBD1. V gave up 3 bases and J gave up 0 bases; unmatched junction bases: 9. This CDR3 is 19 amino acids long. The V gene's germline CDR1 is KGHSH and CDR2 LQKENI.